These 17 T cell receptor beta chains share one sample of origin, sequenced in a study of regulatory T cells in long-lasting Graves disease. Building of the TCR beta libraries involved iRepertoire HTBI primers and Arm-PCR of CDR3 regions. TCRdb re-called the multiplex PCR reads through MiXCR, storing one row per CDR3 protein. Of 350,000 to 500,000 distinct CDR3 sequences detected, 11% to 15% appear once; the ten largest clones hold approximately 19%. Time point noted: newly diagnosed GD, antithyroid drugs for less than 3 months. Scientists built the TCR library using RNA that was extracted from PBMCs. These data were likewise used in another study, on T cells in Graves' hyperthyroidism and ophthalmopathy.

This material consisted of peripheral blood mononuclear cells (PBMCs), taken at new diagnosis, from a patient treated with antithyroid drugs. These receptors originate from a woman aged 45-65 years with Graves disease.

The table lists this clonotype with many counts. This CDR3 reads CASTEGGGPGGEQFF. Here the CDR3 DNA reads TGTGCCAGCACGGAGGGGGGAGGGCCGGGGGGGGAGCAGTTCTTC. This chain uses TRBV2 with TRBJ2-1; TRBD2 matches 8 bases. Germline lookup yields CDR1 SNHLY and CDR2 FYNNEI. Trimming took 7 bases from V and 10 from J; bases not matched to a gene: 15. The CDR3 runs to 15 residues. The full variable domain, rest sourced from reference TRBV2 and TRBJ2-1, is EPEVTQTPSHQVTQMGQEVILRCVPISNHLYFYWYRQILGQKVEFLVSFYNNEISEKSEIFDDQFSVERPDGSNFTLKIRSTKLEDSAMYFCASTEGGGPGGEQFFGPGTRLTVL.

This clonotype showed up many times. The J gene is TRBJ1-2, the V gene TRBV27; 8 bases line up with TRBD1. CDR3 length: 14 residues. Germline CDR1 reads MNHEY; CDR2 reads SMNVEV (reference sequence). After removal of 3 bases from V and 8 bases from J, the junction contained 8 bases not matched to a gene. CDR3 bases: TGTGCCAGCAGTTTGTGGACAGGGTTCCCAGGCTACACCTTC. The encoded protein is CASSLWTGFPGYTF.

This clonotype was detected ten times or more. A junction boundary mismatches the germline segment, possibly from a read error. The chain links TRBV5-8 to TRBJ1-4; 7 bases line up with TRBD1. The CDR3 runs 12 residues. Germline lookup yields CDR1 SGHTS and CDR2 YDEGEE. CDR3 region: CASSLNPQGSHF. The CDR3, as DNA: TGTGCCAGCAGCTTGAACCCACAGGGGAGTCATTTT.

This clonotype came up many times. The rearrangement joins TRBV27 to TRBJ2-1; 10 bases are shared with TRBD2. The CDR3 totals 16 residues. The ends lost 4 bases at V and 4 bases at J; junction bases unmatched: 7. Germline V CDR1 and CDR2: MNHEY, SMNVEV (reference sequence). The CDR3, as DNA: TGTGCCAGCAGTTCGCTAGCGGGGGCTCCTTACAATGAGCAGTTCTTC. As protein: CASSSLAGAPYNEQFF.

This clonotype was counted between two and nine times. The gene calls are TRBV30 and TRBJ2-5, with 13 bases that match TRBD2. The germline gives CDR1 GTSNPN, CDR2 SVGIG (reference sequence). The ends lost 4 bases at V and 0 bases at J; junction bases unmatched: 8. This CDR3 region has 17 residues. This CDR3 reads CAWNPGTSGKYQETQYF. The CDR3 DNA sequence: TGTGCCTGGAACCCCGGGACTAGCGGGAAATACCAAGAGACCCAGTACTTC.

This clonotype was observed a few times. This rearrangement joins TRBV9 to TRBJ2-3, with 7 bases matching TRBD2. This CDR3 comprises 15 residues. The junction had 6 bases not matched to a gene; V was cut back by 5 bases and J by 0 bases. Germline values: CDR1 SGDLS, CDR2 YYNGEE. The CDR3 sequence: CASSESGASTDTQYF. The CDR3 bases are TGTGCCAGCAGTGAGAGCGGGGCTAGCACAGATACGCAGTATTTT.

There are many counts of this clonotype. The genes are TRBV28 and TRBJ2-1; 12 positions match TRBD2. The junction had 4 bases not matched to a gene; V was cut back by 4 bases and J by 6 bases. Germline CDR1 is MDHEN and CDR2 is SYDVKM. The CDR3 totals 15 residues. DNA for the CDR3: TGTGCCAGCAGTTCACCGGGACTAGCGGGCAATGAGCAGTTCTTC. This gives the protein CASSSPGLAGNEQFF.

In this sample, this clonotype turned up many times. The chain is built from TRBV5-6 and TRBJ2-3, with a weak D call TRBD2 (6 bases). The V and J ends lost 4 bases and 1 base respectively, with 13 bases between them. Germline CDR1 reads SGHDT; CDR2 reads YYEEEE. The CDR3 has 15 residues. CDR3 DNA sequence: TGTGCCAGCAGCCGGGATGGCGGGGGCACAGATACGCAGTATTTT. Translating it yields CASSRDGGGTDTQYF.

This clonotype was detected many times. The chain couples TRBV7-9 to TRBJ2-3; no firm D call. The CDR3 is 11 amino acids. V was clipped by 7 bases and J by 1 base, with 3 bases between them. Germline assignment: CDR1 SEHNR and CDR2 FQNEAQ (reference sequence). The CDR3 DNA is TGTGCCAGCACTCGCACAGATACGCAGTATTTT. Amino acids: CASTRTDTQYF.

There are a few counts of this clonotype. The chain couples TRBV19 to TRBJ1-1; D unclear. Germline CDR1 and CDR2: LNHDA and SQIVND (reference sequence). The CDR3 sequence is 12 residues long. V lost 6 bases and J 7 bases, leaving 12 bases between the germline ends. The CDR3 loop reads CASRIGGDEAFF. For the CDR3, the DNA is TGTGCCAGTAGGATCGGCGGGGATGAAGCTTTCTTT.

This clonotype was recorded at least ten times. The J gene is TRBJ1-5, the V gene TRBV28; D might be TRBD1 (6 bases). The V gene lost 9 bases and the J gene lost 3 bases, with 15 bases spanning the gap. Looked up from germline, CDR1 is MDHEN and CDR2 is SYDVKM. The CDR3 loop spans 14 amino acids. CDR3 amino acids: CASKQGADNQPQHF. Written as DNA, the CDR3 is TGTGCCAGTAAACAGGGTGCTGACAATCAGCCCCAGCATTTT.

This chain joins TRBV7-2 and TRBJ1-1; D ambiguous. The germline CDR1 and CDR2 sequences are SGHTA and FQGNSA. CDR3 length: 14 amino acids. V was clipped by 4 bases and J by 3 bases, with 12 bases between them. The CDR3 DNA reads TGTGCCAGCAGCTCTCTGGGCTGGGACACTGAAGCTTTCTTT. It yields the protein CASSSLGWDTEAFF.

This clonotype was seen only a few times. The chain is built from TRBV10-3 and TRBJ1-5, with 8 bases aligning to TRBD1. J lost 6 bases, V lost 2 bases, and 9 bases had no gene match. The germline CDR1 and CDR2 sequences are ENHRY and SYGVKD. The CDR3 is 16 residues long. CDR3 residues: CAISERTGSSGQPQHF. As DNA, the CDR3 is TGTGCCATCAGTGAGAGGACAGGGTCTTCGGGTCAGCCCCAGCATTTT.

Many counts were recorded for this clonotype. The chain is built from TRBV28 and TRBJ2-7; unclear D gene. V was pared by 7 bases and J by 1 base, with 17 bases between. CDR3 length: 15 amino acids. The germline V gene has CDR1 MDHEN and CDR2 SYDVKM. CDR3 in amino acids: CASNYGWASSYEQYF. The CDR3 DNA sequence: TGTGCCAGCAATTACGGCTGGGCTAGTTCCTACGAGCAGTACTTC.

The chain couples TRBV4-1 to TRBJ2-7; perhaps TRBD1 as D (5 bases). CDR1 MGHRA and CDR2 YSYEKL come from the germline V gene. V was cut by 0 bases and J by 0 bases, with 12 bases left in between. The CDR3 has 16 residues. The CDR3 loop reads CASSQDGRVTSYEQYF. The CDR3 region has the DNA TGCGCCAGCAGCCAAGATGGCAGGGTGACCTCCTACGAGCAGTACTTC.

This chain links TRBV12-3 or TRBV12-4 with TRBJ2-3; D is ambiguous. The CDR3 runs 17 residues. V lost 0 bases, J lost 0 bases, and 13 bases lay in between. CDR3 bases: TGTGCCAGCAGTTTAGCTAAGTCGGCAACTAGCACAGATACGCAGTATTTT. Protein: CASSLAKSATSTDTQYF.

A word on this clonotype: A much bigger clone sits one base away, suggesting this may be a read error. This chain links TRBV28 with TRBJ1-2; D unresolved. Trimming shortened V by 11 bases and J by 2 bases, and 24 bases separated the two germline ends. Per the germline V gene, CDR1 is MDHEN and CDR2 is SYDVKM. The CDR3 loop spans 16 amino acids. This CDR3 is CAGTVLGRGRNYGYTF. In DNA, the CDR3 is TGTGCCGGCACTGTTCTGGGCCGGGGTCGGAACTATGGCTACACCTTC.